The rows below give T cell receptor beta chains drawn from one sample of a study of metastatic and nonmetastatic thyroid tumors. TCRdb re-called clones via MiXCR from the PCR reads. The data show 35,000 to 50,000 clones, with around 28% seen just once and roughly 9.5% held by the top ten. The sequencing sample was made of blood. These receptors were collected from a male donor with papillary thyroid cancer or a benign thyroid nodule (not recorded which). Some clones in this sample may be carry-over from other donors' samples. The CDR3 runs from the conserved cysteine through the conserved F or W. Each record gives: clone size, V gene, J gene, D gene, CDR3 protein, CDR3 DNA. The D gene is left open where the match is weak. Clone size is stated in some rows and not others, as once, few, many or a class when expanded.

abundance: many
v_gene: TRBV6-1
j_gene: TRBJ2-4
d_gene: TRBD1
CDR3aa: CASSDRQGARTKNIQYF
CDR3nt: TGTGCCAGCAGTGACCGACAGGGGGCTCGGACCAAAAACATTCAGTACTTC

abundance: -
v_gene: TRBV6-5
j_gene: TRBJ1-6
d_gene: -
CDR3aa: CASSYTDFSLGSPLHF
CDR3nt: TGTGCCAGCAGTTACACGGACTTCAGTCTGGGGTCACCCCTCCACTTT

abundance: -
v_gene: TRBV30
j_gene: TRBJ1-2
d_gene: TRBD1
CDR3aa: CAWSSRDRGVGYTF
CDR3nt: TGTGCCTGGAGTTCCCGGGACAGGGGGGTCGGCTACACCTTC

abundance: -
v_gene: TRBV7-9
j_gene: TRBJ2-7
d_gene: -
CDR3aa: CASSLGLSREDEQYF
CDR3nt: TGTGCCAGCAGCTTAGGTTTATCCCGGGAAGACGAGCAGTACTTC

abundance: medium-sized
v_gene: TRBV28
j_gene: TRBJ2-7
d_gene: -
CDR3aa: CASSLLRRRKPEQYF
CDR3nt: TGTGCCAGCTCCCTACTCAGGCGGAGAAAACCCGAGCAGTACTTC

abundance: -
v_gene: TRBV20-1
j_gene: TRBJ2-3
d_gene: -
CDR3aa: CCAIAGHTDTQYF
CDR3nt: TGCTGTGCCATTGCGGGGCACACAGATACGCAGTATTTT

abundance: -
v_gene: TRBV5-1
j_gene: TRBJ2-3
d_gene: TRBD2
CDR3aa: CASSWTSGSQTDTQYF
CDR3nt: TGCGCCAGCAGCTGGACTAGCGGGAGTCAAACAGATACGCAGTATTTT

abundance: -
v_gene: TRBV19
j_gene: TRBJ1-4
d_gene: -
CDR3aa: CASSAGALSLATNEKLFF
CDR3nt: TGTGCCAGTAGTGCAGGGGCCCTCAGTCTTGCAACTAATGAAAAACTGTTTTTT

abundance: many
v_gene: TRBV29-1
j_gene: TRBJ1-2
d_gene: -
CDR3aa: CSVETGGYTF
CDR3nt: TGCAGCGTTGAAACCGGGGGCTACACCTTC

abundance: -
v_gene: TRBV20-1
j_gene: TRBJ1-5
d_gene: -
CDR3aa: CSAAGDANNQPQHF
CDR3nt: TGCAGTGCTGCCGGGGACGCGAACAATCAGCCCCAGCATTTT

abundance: many
v_gene: TRBV19
j_gene: TRBJ1-2
d_gene: TRBD1
CDR3aa: CASSDRDGGYTF
CDR3nt: TGTGCCAGTAGCGACAGGGACGGTGGCTACACCTTC

abundance: few
v_gene: TRBV6-1
j_gene: TRBJ2-7
d_gene: -
CDR3aa: CASSEPSERGYEQYF
CDR3nt: TGTGCCAGCAGCGAACCATCGGAACGGGGATACGAGCAGTACTTC

abundance: many
v_gene: TRBV7-6
j_gene: TRBJ1-1
d_gene: -
CDR3aa: CASRLTQGNTEAFF
CDR3nt: TGTGCCAGCAGATTAACACAGGGGAACACTGAAGCTTTCTTT

abundance: few
v_gene: TRBV19
j_gene: TRBJ2-1
d_gene: TRBD2
CDR3aa: CASTTTSGRVVEQFF
CDR3nt: TGTGCCAGTACCACGACTAGCGGGAGGGTAGTTGAGCAGTTCTTC

abundance: -
v_gene: TRBV7-6
j_gene: TRBJ2-7
d_gene: -
CDR3aa: CASSREGWGSYEQYF
CDR3nt: TGTGCCAGCAGCCGGGAAGGATGGGGCTCCTACGAGCAGTACTTC

abundance: -
v_gene: TRBV20-1
j_gene: TRBJ2-3
d_gene: -
CDR3aa: CSARRQAITDTQYF
CDR3nt: TGCAGTGCTAGGAGACAGGCAATCACAGATACGCAGTATTTT

abundance: -
v_gene: TRBV6-6
j_gene: TRBJ1-5
d_gene: -
CDR3aa: CASRGGGPGTYRNQPKHF
CDR3nt: TGTGCCAGCAGAGGAGGGGGACCCGGTACTTATAGAAATCAGCCCAAGCATTTT

abundance: -
v_gene: TRBV24-1
j_gene: TRBJ2-6
d_gene: -
CDR3aa: CATSDRWRAGANVLTF
CDR3nt: TGTGCCACCAGTGACAGGTGGCGCGCTGGGGCCAACGTCCTTACTTTC

abundance: -
v_gene: TRBV5-1
j_gene: TRBJ1-5
d_gene: -
CDR3aa: CARSFTSNQPPHF
CDR3nt: TGCGCCCGCAGCTTTACTAGCAATCAGCCCCCGCATTTT

abundance: medium-sized
v_gene: TRBV12-3/TRBV12-4
j_gene: TRBJ2-7
d_gene: -
CDR3aa: CASSLQDSPLEQYF
CDR3nt: TGTGCCAGCAGTTTACAAGACAGTCCCCTGGAGCAGTACTTC

abundance: -
v_gene: TRBV18
j_gene: TRBJ2-7
d_gene: TRBD2
CDR3aa: CASSPLGRENEQYF
CDR3nt: TGTGCCAGCTCACCACTAGGGCGGGAGAACGAGCAGTACTTC

abundance: few
v_gene: TRBV28
j_gene: TRBJ1-1
d_gene: -
CDR3aa: CASSYQVLGTEAFF
CDR3nt: TGTGCCAGCAGTTATCAGGTATTAGGAACTGAGGCTTTCTTT

abundance: -
v_gene: TRBV6-2/TRBV6-3
j_gene: TRBJ2-3
d_gene: TRBD2
CDR3aa: CASSYSGRYVKDTQYF
CDR3nt: TGTGCCAGCAGTTATAGCGGGAGGTATGTTAAAGATACGCAGTATTTT

abundance: few
v_gene: TRBV12-3/TRBV12-4
j_gene: TRBJ2-1
d_gene: TRBD2
CDR3aa: CASTLLAGVPLSEQFF
CDR3nt: TGTGCCAGCACCTTACTAGCGGGAGTTCCTCTGAGTGAGCAGTTCTTC

abundance: many
v_gene: TRBV13
j_gene: TRBJ2-3
d_gene: TRBD2
CDR3aa: CATSGRRVGTDTQYF
CDR3nt: TGTGCTACGAGCGGGAGGAGGGTGGGCACAGATACGCAGTATTTT

abundance: few
v_gene: TRBV20-1
j_gene: TRBJ2-1
d_gene: -
CDR3aa: CSAPSSGRGGNEQFF
CDR3nt: TGCAGTGCGCCCTCTAGCGGAAGAGGGGGGAATGAGCAGTTCTTC

abundance: -
v_gene: TRBV6-1
j_gene: TRBJ1-3
d_gene: -
CDR3aa: CASISSVNTIYF
CDR3nt: TGTGCCAGCATCAGCTCTGTAAACACCATATATTTT

abundance: many
v_gene: TRBV9
j_gene: TRBJ2-3
d_gene: TRBD2
CDR3aa: CASSPLAGGEADTQYF
CDR3nt: TGTGCCAGCAGCCCCCTAGCGGGAGGAGAAGCAGATACGCAGTATTTT

abundance: -
v_gene: TRBV7-9
j_gene: TRBJ2-7
d_gene: -
CDR3aa: CASIRRYPYEQYF
CDR3nt: TGTGCCAGCATCCGTCGGTACCCCTACGAGCAGTACTTC

abundance: -
v_gene: TRBV20-1
j_gene: TRBJ2-2
d_gene: -
CDR3aa: CSARDTGRDTGELFF
CDR3nt: TGCAGTGCTAGAGATACGGGCAGGGACACCGGGGAGCTGTTTTTT

abundance: many
v_gene: TRBV6-5
j_gene: TRBJ2-7
d_gene: -
CDR3aa: CASSYSPTVSYEQYF
CDR3nt: TGTGCCAGCAGTTACTCGCCGACGGTGTCCTACGAGCAGTACTTC

abundance: many
v_gene: TRBV18
j_gene: TRBJ2-7
d_gene: -
CDR3aa: CASSPVPAGVSYEQYF
CDR3nt: TGTGCCAGCTCACCGGTCCCCGCAGGGGTCTCCTACGAGCAGTACTTC

abundance: -
v_gene: TRBV5-4
j_gene: TRBJ2-1
d_gene: TRBD1
CDR3aa: CASSPGGQQETQFF
CDR3nt: TGTGCCAGCAGCCCAGGGGGACAACAAGAGACCCAGTTCTTC

abundance: many
v_gene: TRBV19
j_gene: TRBJ1-5
d_gene: -
CDR3aa: CASSIAEDQPQHF
CDR3nt: TGTGCCAGTAGTATTGCGGAAGATCAGCCCCAGCATTTT

abundance: few
v_gene: TRBV12-3/TRBV12-4
j_gene: TRBJ2-4
d_gene: TRBD2
CDR3aa: CASISGTSGRGDIQYF
CDR3nt: TGTGCCAGCATTTCCGGGACTAGCGGCAGGGGAGACATTCAGTACTTC

abundance: many
v_gene: TRBV6-5
j_gene: TRBJ1-1
d_gene: -
CDR3aa: CASSYFGGHTEAFF
CDR3nt: TGTGCCAGCAGTTACTTCGGAGGACACACTGAAGCTTTCTTT

abundance: few
v_gene: TRBV6-1
j_gene: TRBJ1-1
d_gene: TRBD1
CDR3aa: CASIKGQGMNTEAFF
CDR3nt: TGTGCCAGCATTAAGGGACAGGGGATGAACACTGAAGCTTTCTTT

abundance: -
v_gene: TRBV28
j_gene: TRBJ2-2
d_gene: -
CDR3aa: CASSLPAQANTGELFF
CDR3nt: TGTGCCAGCAGTTTACCGGCGCAAGCGAACACCGGGGAGCTGTTTTTT

abundance: -
v_gene: TRBV19
j_gene: TRBJ2-3
d_gene: -
CDR3aa: CASKVGDFSTDTQYF
CDR3nt: TGTGCCAGTAAGGTCGGAGATTTTAGCACAGATACGCAGTATTTT

abundance: many
v_gene: TRBV28
j_gene: TRBJ1-1
d_gene: -
CDR3aa: CASTPGWAGNTEAFF
CDR3nt: TGTGCCAGCACCCCGGGGTGGGCTGGGAACACTGAAGCTTTCTTT

abundance: medium-sized
v_gene: TRBV12-3/TRBV12-4
j_gene: TRBJ2-1
d_gene: TRBD2
CDR3aa: CASSFFGGSPYNEQFF
CDR3nt: TGTGCCAGCAGTTTTTTCGGCGGGAGCCCCTACAATGAGCAGTTCTTC

abundance: -
v_gene: TRBV5-1
j_gene: TRBJ2-3
d_gene: -
CDR3aa: CASSLGQSGDMQYF
CDR3nt: TGCGCCAGCAGCTTGGGGCAGTCAGGGGATATGCAGTATTTT

abundance: many
v_gene: TRBV5-6
j_gene: TRBJ2-1
d_gene: TRBD1
CDR3aa: CASRAGGSYNEQFF
CDR3nt: TGTGCCAGCAGGGCAGGGGGCTCCTACAATGAGCAGTTCTTC

abundance: -
v_gene: TRBV6-1
j_gene: TRBJ1-1
d_gene: TRBD1
CDR3aa: CASSESTDRGSEAFF
CDR3nt: TGTGCCAGCAGTGAGTCCACGGACAGGGGGAGTGAAGCTTTCTTT

abundance: few
v_gene: TRBV29-1
j_gene: TRBJ2-2
d_gene: TRBD2
CDR3aa: CSVRGLANTGELFF
CDR3nt: TGCAGCGTCCGGGGACTAGCGAACACCGGGGAGCTGTTTTTT

abundance: many
v_gene: TRBV20-1
j_gene: TRBJ2-1
d_gene: TRBD2
CDR3aa: CRYHTRTGTKLYEQFF
CDR3nt: TGCAGGTATCATACCCGAACCGGGACTAAACTATATGAGCAGTTCTTC

abundance: few
v_gene: TRBV19
j_gene: TRBJ2-1
d_gene: TRBD2
CDR3aa: CASSIGTSARWEQFF
CDR3nt: TGTGCCAGTAGTATAGGGACTAGCGCCCGATGGGAGCAGTTCTTC

abundance: -
v_gene: TRBV28
j_gene: TRBJ2-1
d_gene: -
CDR3aa: CASRPFGTTDKYAKFF
CDR3nt: TGTGCCAGCAGACCATTCGGGACAACCGACAAGTATGCGAAGTTCTTC

abundance: few
v_gene: TRBV6-4
j_gene: TRBJ2-7
d_gene: -
CDR3aa: CASSDRPGSYEQYF
CDR3nt: TGTGCCAGCAGTGATAGGCCCGGCTCCTACGAGCAGTACTTC

abundance: many
v_gene: TRBV7-9
j_gene: TRBJ2-7
d_gene: TRBD1
CDR3aa: CASSLHLGQGSYEQYF
CDR3nt: TGTGCCAGCAGCTTACACCTTGGACAGGGTTCGTATGAGCAGTACTTC

abundance: many
v_gene: TRBV29-1
j_gene: TRBJ2-5
d_gene: -
CDR3aa: CSAPTSGDQETQYF
CDR3nt: TGCAGCGCCCCTACTTCAGGGGACCAAGAGACCCAGTACTTC

abundance: -
v_gene: TRBV9
j_gene: TRBJ2-2
d_gene: TRBD2
CDR3aa: CASCVDPVTSVTTGELFF
CDR3nt: TGTGCCAGCTGCGTAGACCCCGTCACTAGCGTAACAACCGGGGAGCTGTTTTTC

abundance: -
v_gene: TRBV20-1
j_gene: TRBJ1-2
d_gene: -
CDR3aa: CSVTPRAYYGYTF
CDR3nt: TGCAGTGTTACCCCTAGGGCGTACTATGGCTACACCTTC

abundance: -
v_gene: TRBV7-6
j_gene: TRBJ2-7
d_gene: TRBD1
CDR3aa: CASSPRPGTDPYEQYF
CDR3nt: TGTGCCAGCAGTCCACGCCCCGGGACAGATCCTTACGAGCAGTACTTC